Sequencing of this T cell receptor beta chain was carried out in a study of T cell changes during pregnancy in multiple sclerosis. Clones were read by immunoSEQ multiplex PCR, and TCRdb kept only the in-frame ones, dropping some. The sample has approximately 70,000 clones; under 95% are singletons. Germline CDR1 is SGHTA and CDR2 is FQGNSA. The V end was cut by 3 bases, the J end by 15 bases, with 15 bases between. CDR3 length: 12 residues. The clonotype originates from a female donor with multiple sclerosis, enrolled in a pregnancy study. The sequencing here drew on CD4+ T cells from peripheral blood mononuclear cells, taken before pregnancy. This rearrangement joins TRBV7-2 to TRBJ2-1, with a possible D match to TRBD1 (6 bases). The CDR3 DNA is TGTGCCAGCAGCTTGCTAACAGGGAGTCTGTTCTTC. Amino acid sequence: CASSLLTGSLFF.